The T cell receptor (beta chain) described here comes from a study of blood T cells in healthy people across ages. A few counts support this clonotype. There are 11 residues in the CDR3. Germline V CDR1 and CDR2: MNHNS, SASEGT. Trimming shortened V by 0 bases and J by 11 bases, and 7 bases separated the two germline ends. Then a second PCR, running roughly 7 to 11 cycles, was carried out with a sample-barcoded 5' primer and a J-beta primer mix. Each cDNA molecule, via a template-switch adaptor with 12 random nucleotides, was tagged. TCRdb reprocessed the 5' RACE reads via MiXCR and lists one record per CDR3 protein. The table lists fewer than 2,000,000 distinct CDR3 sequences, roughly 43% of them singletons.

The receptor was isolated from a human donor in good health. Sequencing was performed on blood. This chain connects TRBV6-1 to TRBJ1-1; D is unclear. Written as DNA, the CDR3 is TGTGCCAGCAGTGAAGCCTTATGGGCTTTCTTT. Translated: CASSEALWAFF.